This T cell receptor beta chain was recorded in a study of T cell repertoires in cytomegalovirus infection. Study background: Indications came from public TCR beta signatures; they pointed to CMV infection and to a matching HLA type. Study-wide findings and caveats: Accumulated public TCR beta family frequency recognized individuals carrying CMV together with the relevant HLA. The study found HLA-C-restricted CMV-specific TCR beta clonotypes dominating the ex vivo response.

TCRdb reprocessed the reads via MiXCR and lists one record per CDR3 protein. The sample gives hundreds of thousands of distinct CDR3 sequences, about a sixth of which show up once; about 11% is in the top ten. This clonotype was seen only once. Its target is not known. Between the trimmed V and J ends, which lost 0 bases and 2 bases, there was a span of 10 bases. The CDR3 covers 15 residues. Per the germline V gene, CDR1 is LNHNV and CDR2 is YYDKDF (reference sequence). This chain uses TRBV15 with TRBJ2-5; D might be TRBD1 (6 bases). What was sequenced was PBMCs. The clonotype was recovered from a human donor in good health (CMV status not recorded). Some clones in this sample may be carry-over from other donors' samples. This chain's CDR3 is CATSREQGWQETQYF. The CDR3 DNA reads TGTGCCACCAGCAGAGAACAGGGCTGGCAAGAGACCCAGTACTTC.